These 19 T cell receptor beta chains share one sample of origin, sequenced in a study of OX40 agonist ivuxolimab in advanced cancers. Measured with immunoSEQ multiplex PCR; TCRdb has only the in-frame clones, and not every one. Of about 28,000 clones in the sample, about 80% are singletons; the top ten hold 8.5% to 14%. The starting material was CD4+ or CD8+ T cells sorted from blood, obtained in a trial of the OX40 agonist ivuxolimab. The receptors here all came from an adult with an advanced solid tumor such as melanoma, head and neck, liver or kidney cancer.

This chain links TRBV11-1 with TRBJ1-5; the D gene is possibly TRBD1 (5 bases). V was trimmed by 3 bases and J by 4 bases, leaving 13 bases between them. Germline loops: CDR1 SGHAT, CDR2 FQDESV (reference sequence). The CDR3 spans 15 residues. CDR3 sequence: CASSLGPGLNQPQHF. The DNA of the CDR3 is TGTGCCAGCAGCTTGGGTCCAGGGTTGAATCAGCCCCAGCATTTT.

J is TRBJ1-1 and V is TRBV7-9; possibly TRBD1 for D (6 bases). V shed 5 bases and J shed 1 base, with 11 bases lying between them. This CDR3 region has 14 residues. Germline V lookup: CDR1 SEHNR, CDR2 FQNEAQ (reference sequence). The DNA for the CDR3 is TGTGCCAGCAGCAAGCGACAGGAGAACACTGAAGCTTTCTTT. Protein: CASSKRQENTEAFF.

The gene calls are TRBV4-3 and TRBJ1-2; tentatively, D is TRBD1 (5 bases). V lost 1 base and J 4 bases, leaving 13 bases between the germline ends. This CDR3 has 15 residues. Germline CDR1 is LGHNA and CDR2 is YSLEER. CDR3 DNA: TGCGCCAGCAGCCAAGGAGACAGCTTCGTCTATGGCTACACCTTC. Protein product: CASSQGDSFVYGYTF.

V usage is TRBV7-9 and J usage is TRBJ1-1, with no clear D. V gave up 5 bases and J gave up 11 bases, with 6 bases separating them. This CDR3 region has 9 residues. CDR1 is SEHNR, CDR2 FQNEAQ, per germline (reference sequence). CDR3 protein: CASSPEAFF. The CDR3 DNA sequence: TGTGCCAGCAGCCCGGAGGCTTTCTTT. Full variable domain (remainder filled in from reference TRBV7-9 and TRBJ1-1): DTGVSQNPRHKITKRGQNVTFRCDPISEHNRLYWYRQTLGQGPEFLTYFQNEAQLEKSRLLSDRFSAERPKGSFSTLEIQRTEQGDSAMYLCASSPEAFFGQGTRLTVV.

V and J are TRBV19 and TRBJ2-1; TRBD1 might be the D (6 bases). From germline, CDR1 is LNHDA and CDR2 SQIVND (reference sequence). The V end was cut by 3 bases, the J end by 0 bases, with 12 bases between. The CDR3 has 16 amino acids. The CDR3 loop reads CASSIDRSGSYNEQFF. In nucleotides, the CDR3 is TGTGCCAGTAGTATTGACAGGTCGGGCTCCTACAATGAGCAGTTCTTC. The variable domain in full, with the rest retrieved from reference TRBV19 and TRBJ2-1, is DGGITQSPKYLFRKEGQNVTLSCEQNLNHDAMYWYRQDPGQGLRLIYYSQIVNDFQKGDIAEGYSVSREKKESFPLTVTSAQKNPTAFYLCASSIDRSGSYNEQFFGPGTRLTVL.

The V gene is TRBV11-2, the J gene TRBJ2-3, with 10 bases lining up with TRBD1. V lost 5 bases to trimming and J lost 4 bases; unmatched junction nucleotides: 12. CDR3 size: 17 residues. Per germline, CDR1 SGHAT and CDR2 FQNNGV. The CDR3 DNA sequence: TGTGCCAGCAGCCTGAGGGACAGGGGTAGCCTTCCAGATACGCAGTATTTT. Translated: CASSLRDRGSLPDTQYF.

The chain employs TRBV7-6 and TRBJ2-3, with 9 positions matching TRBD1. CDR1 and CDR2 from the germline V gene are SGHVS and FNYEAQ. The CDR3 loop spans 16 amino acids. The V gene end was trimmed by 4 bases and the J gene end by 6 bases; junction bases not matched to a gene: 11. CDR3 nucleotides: TGTGCCAGCAGCTCTAGGACAGGGGCGAACCTCGATACGCAGTATTTT. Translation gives CASSSRTGANLDTQYF. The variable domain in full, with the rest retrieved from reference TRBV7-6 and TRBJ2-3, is GAGVSQSPRYKVTKRGQDVALRCDPISGHVSLYWYRQALGQGPEFLTYFNYEAQQDKSGLPNDRFSAERPEGSISTLTIQRTEQRDSAMYRCASSSRTGANLDTQYFGPGTRLTVL.

CDR3 DNA sequence: TGTGCCAGCAGCCACAGGAGGAGTGCTAACTATGGCTACACCTTC. Translated, it gives CASSHRRSANYGYTF. This chain uses TRBV6-1 with TRBJ1-2; tentatively, D is TRBD1 (5 bases). The CDR3 covers 15 residues. Trimming pared 6 bases from V and 0 bases from J, leaving 14 bases between. From germline, CDR1 is MNHNS and CDR2 SASEGT.

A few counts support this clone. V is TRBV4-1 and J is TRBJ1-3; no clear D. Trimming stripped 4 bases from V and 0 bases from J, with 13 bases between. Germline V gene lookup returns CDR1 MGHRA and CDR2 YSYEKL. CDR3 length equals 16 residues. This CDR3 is CASSPRTILSGNTIYF. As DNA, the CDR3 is TGCGCCAGCAGCCCGAGGACGATTCTCTCTGGAAACACCATATATTTT.

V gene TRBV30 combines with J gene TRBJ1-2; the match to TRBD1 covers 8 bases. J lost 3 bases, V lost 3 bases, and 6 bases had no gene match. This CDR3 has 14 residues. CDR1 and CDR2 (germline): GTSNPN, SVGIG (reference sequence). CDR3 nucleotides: TGTGCCTGGAGACAGGGGGTCACAGACTATGGCTACACCTTC. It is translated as CAWRQGVTDYGYTF.

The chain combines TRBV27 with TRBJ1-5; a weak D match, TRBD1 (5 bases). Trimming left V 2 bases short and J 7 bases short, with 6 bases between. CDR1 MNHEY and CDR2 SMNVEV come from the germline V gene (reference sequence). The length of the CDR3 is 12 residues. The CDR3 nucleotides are TGTGCCAGCAGTTTAGGGGGGCAGCCCCAGCATTTT. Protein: CASSLGGQPQHF.

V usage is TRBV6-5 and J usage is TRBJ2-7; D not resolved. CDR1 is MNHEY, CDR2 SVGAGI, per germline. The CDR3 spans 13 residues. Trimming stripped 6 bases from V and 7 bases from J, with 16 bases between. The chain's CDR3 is CASRPAPSSEQYF. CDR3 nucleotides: TGTGCCAGCAGACCCGCCCCCTCAAGTGAGCAGTACTTC.

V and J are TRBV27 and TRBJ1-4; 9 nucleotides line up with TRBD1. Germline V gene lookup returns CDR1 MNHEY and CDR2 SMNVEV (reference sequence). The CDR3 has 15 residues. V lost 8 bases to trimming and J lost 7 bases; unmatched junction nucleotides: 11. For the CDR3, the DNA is TGTGCCAGCCAACCGACAGGGGGTCTCGGTGAAAAACTGTTTTTT. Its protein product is CASQPTGGLGEKLFF.

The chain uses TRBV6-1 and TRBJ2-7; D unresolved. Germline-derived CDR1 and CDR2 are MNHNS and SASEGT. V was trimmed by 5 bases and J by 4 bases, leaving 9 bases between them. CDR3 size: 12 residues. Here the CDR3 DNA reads TGTGCCAGCAGTCCGGGCACATACGAGCAGTACTTC. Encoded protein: CASSPGTYEQYF.

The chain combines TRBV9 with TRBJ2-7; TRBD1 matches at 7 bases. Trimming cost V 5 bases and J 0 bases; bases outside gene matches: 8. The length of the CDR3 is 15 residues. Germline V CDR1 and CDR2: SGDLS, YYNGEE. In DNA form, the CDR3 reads TGTGCCAGCAGTCAGACAGGGACCCTCTCCTACGAGCAGTACTTC. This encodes CASSQTGTLSYEQYF.

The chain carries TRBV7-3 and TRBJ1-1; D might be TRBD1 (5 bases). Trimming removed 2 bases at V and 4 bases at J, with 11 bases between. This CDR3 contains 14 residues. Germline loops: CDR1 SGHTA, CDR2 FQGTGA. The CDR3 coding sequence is TGTGCCAGCAGCTTAGACGGGGCAGGCACTGAAGCTTTCTTT. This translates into CASSLDGAGTEAFF. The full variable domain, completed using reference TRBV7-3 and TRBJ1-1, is GAGVSQTPSNKVTEKGKYVELRCDPISGHTALYWYRQSLGQGPEFLIYFQGTGAADDSGLPNDRFFAVRPEGSVSTLKIQRTERGDSAVYLCASSLDGAGTEAFFGQGTRLTVV.

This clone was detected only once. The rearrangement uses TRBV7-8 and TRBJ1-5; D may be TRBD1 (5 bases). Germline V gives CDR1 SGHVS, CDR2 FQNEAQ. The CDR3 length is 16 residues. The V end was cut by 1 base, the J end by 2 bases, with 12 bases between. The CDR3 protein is CASSLEWGGGNQPQHF. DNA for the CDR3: TGTGCCAGCAGCTTAGAGTGGGGCGGCGGCAATCAGCCCCAGCATTTT.

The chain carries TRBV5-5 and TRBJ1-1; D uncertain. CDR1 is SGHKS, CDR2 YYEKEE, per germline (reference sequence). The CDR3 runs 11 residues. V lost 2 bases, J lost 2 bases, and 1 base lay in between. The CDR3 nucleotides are TGTGCCAGCAGCTTTAACACTGAAGCTTTCTTT. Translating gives CASSFNTEAFF.

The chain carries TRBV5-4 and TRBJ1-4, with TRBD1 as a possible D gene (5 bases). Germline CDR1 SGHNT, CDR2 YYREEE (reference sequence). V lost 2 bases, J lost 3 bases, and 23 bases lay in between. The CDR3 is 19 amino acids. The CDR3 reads CASSFGDGAGTSANEKLFF. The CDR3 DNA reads TGTGCCAGCAGCTTTGGGGACGGGGCAGGAACCTCCGCTAATGAAAAACTGTTTTTT.